This T cell receptor (beta chain) appears in the sequencing data of a study of identical twins. General study results and limits: Twins shared beta out-of-frame sequences in excess, but this excess was weaker.

With 3 bases removed from V and 5 bases from J, the gap between germline ends came to 8 bases. CDR3 length: 13 amino acids. The germline CDR1 and CDR2 sequences are MRHNA and SNTAGT. Template switching supplied a universal primer site; unique molecular identifiers were carried on the cDNA. TCRdb reprocessed the 5' RACE reads with MiXCR, giving one entry per CDR3 protein. The table shows about 290,000 distinct CDR3 sequences, with 8.5% to 9.5% occurring only once. This clonotype was detected many times. The target antigen is unknown. The sample was also linked to a second study, of yellow fever vaccine responses in identical twins.

The sample was CD8+ T cells sorted from blood. The receptor was derived from a woman between 18 and 29 years old in good health. This rearrangement joins TRBV6-4 to TRBJ2-1; D may be TRBD1 (5 bases). The CDR3 here is CASSEQANNEQFF. The DNA of the CDR3 is TGTGCCAGCAGTGAACAGGCAAACAATGAGCAGTTCTTC.